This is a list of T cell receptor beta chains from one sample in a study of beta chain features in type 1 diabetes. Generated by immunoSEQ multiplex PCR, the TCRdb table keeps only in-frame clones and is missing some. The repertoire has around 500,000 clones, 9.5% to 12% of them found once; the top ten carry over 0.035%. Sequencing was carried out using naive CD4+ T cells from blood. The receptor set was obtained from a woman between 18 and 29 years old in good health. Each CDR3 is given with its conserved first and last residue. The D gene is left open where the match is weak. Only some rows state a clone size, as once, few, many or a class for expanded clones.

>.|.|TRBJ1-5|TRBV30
TGTGCCTGGAACCGGGACCCTGTAGGTCAGCCCCAGCATTTT
CAWNRDPVGQPQHF
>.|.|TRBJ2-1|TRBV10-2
TGCGCCAGCAGTGATGCAGGCAATGAGCAGTTCTTC
CASSDAGNEQFF
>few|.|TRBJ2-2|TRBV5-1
TGCGCCAGCAGCAACCAGGGGATTTCTGCGACCGGGGAGCTGTTTTTT
CASSNQGISATGELFF
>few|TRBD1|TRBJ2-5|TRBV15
TGTGCCACCACCCGAGACAGGGGGGCGGAGACCCAGTACTTC
CATTRDRGAETQYF
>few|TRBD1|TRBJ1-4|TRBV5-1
TGCGCCAGCAGCCCAACGGGACAGGGGATTGAAAAACTGTTTTTT
CASSPTGQGIEKLFF
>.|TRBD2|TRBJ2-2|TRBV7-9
TGTGCCAGCAGCCTAGCGGGAACCGGGGAGCTGTTTTTT
CASSLAGTGELFF
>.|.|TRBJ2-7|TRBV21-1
TGTGCCAGCAGCAAGCAGGACAGGGACGGCGAGCAGTACTTC
CASSKQDRDGEQYF
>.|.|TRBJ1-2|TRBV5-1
TGCGCCAGCAGCCTCCGGGACGCCATACAGGGTGGCTACACCTTC
CASSLRDAIQGGYTF
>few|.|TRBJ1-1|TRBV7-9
TGTGCCAGCAGCCCCCCGTACAGGGATACTGAAGCTTTCTTT
CASSPPYRDTEAFF
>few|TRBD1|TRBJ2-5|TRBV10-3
TGTGCCATCATTAGACAGGGTAAAGAGACCCAGTACTTC
CAIIRQGKETQYF
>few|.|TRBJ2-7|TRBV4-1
TGCGCCAGCAGCCAAGAAAGGTCGAGCGGTTACGAGCAGTACTTC
CASSQERSSGYEQYF
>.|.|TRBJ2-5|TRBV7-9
TGTGCCAGCAGCCCACAGTGGGGCGAGACCCAGTACTTC
CASSPQWGETQYF
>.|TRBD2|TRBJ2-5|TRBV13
TGTGCCAGCACTAAAACTAGCGGGTGGCGGGAGACCCAGTACTTC
CASTKTSGWRETQYF
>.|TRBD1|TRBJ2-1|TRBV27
TGTGCCAGCAGTTTTCTGGGACAGGGGACGCTCAATGAGCAGTTCTTC
CASSFLGQGTLNEQFF
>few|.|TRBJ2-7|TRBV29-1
TGCAGCGTTGAACGAGCGGGCACCAGCTCCTACGAGCAGTACTTC
CSVERAGTSSYEQYF
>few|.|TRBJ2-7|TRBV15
TGTGCCACCAGCAGATCGGGATCAAGGCGTAACTCCTACGAGCAGTACTTC
CATSRSGSRRNSYEQYF
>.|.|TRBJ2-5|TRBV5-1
TGCGCCAGCAGCCAGCCCCCCCAAGAGACCCAGTACTTC
CASSQPPQETQYF
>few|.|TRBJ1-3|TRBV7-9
TGTGCCAGCAGCCCTACTGGAAACACCATATATTTT
CASSPTGNTIYF
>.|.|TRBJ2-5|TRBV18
TGTGCCAGCTCACCATATGCCCTCCAAGAGACCCAGTACTTC
CASSPYALQETQYF
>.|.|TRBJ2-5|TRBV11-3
TGTGCCAGCAGCGGCCGGGACTCAGAGACCCAGTACTTC
CASSGRDSETQYF
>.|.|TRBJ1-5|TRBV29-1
TGCAGCGTTGAAACCCCCTGGGGGGTTTTGCATTTT
CSVETPWGVLHF
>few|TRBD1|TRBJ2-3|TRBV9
TGTGCCAGCAGCAGACAAGGACAGGGAAGCACAGATACGCAGTATTTT
CASSRQGQGSTDTQYF
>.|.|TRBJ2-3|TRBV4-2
TGTGGGCCTCCAGATACGCAGTATTTT
CGPPDTQYF
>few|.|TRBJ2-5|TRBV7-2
TGTGCCAGCAGCTTAGGGGACGCCAGGGAGACCCAGTACTTC
CASSLGDARETQYF
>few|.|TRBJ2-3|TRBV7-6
TGTGCCAGCAGCCGATCTAACACGCAGTATTTT
CASSRSNTQYF
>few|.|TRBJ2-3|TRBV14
TGTGCCAGCAGCCCCGCCGGGAGCACAGATACGCAGTATTTT
CASSPAGSTDTQYF
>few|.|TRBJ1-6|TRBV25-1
TGTGCCAGCAGTGAATCGTACAGGGAGAATTCACCCCTCCACTTT
CASSESYRENSPLHF
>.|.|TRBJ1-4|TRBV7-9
TGTGCCAGCAGCGCCGGGGCTCTAAAACTGTTTTTT
CASSAGALKLFF
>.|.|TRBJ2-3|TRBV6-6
TGTGCCAGCAGTTCCCTCCTCGGTGGTACGCAGTATTTT
CASSSLLGGTQYF
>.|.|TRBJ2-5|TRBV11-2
TGTGCCAGCAGCCACTATAGTGGGGGGGAGACCCAGTACTTC
CASSHYSGGETQYF
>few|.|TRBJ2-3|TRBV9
TGTGCCAGCAGCGTGGCCTGGCTGGGGGATACGCAGTATTTT
CASSVAWLGDTQYF
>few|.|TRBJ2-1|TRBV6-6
TGTGCCAGCAGTTACTCGGAGGCGTCGGAGCAGTTCTTC
CASSYSEASEQFF
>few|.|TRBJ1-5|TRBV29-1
TGCAGCGTTCGACAGGACAGCAATCAGCCCCAGCATTTT
CSVRQDSNQPQHF
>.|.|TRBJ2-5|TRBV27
TGTGCCAGCAGTGCACGACGGACAGAAGAGACCCAGTACTTC
CASSARRTEETQYF
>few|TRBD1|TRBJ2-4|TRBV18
TGTGCCAGCTCACAGGGGGCGGCGGTGGAAAACATTCAGTACTTC
CASSQGAAVENIQYF
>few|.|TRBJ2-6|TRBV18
TGTGCCAGCTCACTGTCTGGGGCCAACGTCCTGACTTTC
CASSLSGANVLTF
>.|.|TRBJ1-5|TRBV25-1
TGTGCCAGCAGTGAGGCGGGGAGCAATCAGCCCCAGCATTTT
CASSEAGSNQPQHF
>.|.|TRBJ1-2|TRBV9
TGTGCCAGCAGCCCCCTATCACAAGGCTATGGCTACACCTTC
CASSPLSQGYGYTF
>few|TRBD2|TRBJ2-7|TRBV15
TGTGCCACCCTCCCCAGCTGGACTAGTTATTTCGACGAGCAGTACTTC
CATLPSWTSYFDEQYF
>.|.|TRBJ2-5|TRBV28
TGTGCCAGCAGTTTACGTTACCCGGGGACCCAGTACTTC
CASSLRYPGTQYF
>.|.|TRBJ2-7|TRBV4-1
TGCGCCAGCAGCCGGAACGCGTACTCCTACGAGCAGTACTTC
CASSRNAYSYEQYF
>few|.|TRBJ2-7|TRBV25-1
TGTGCCAGCAGTGAAGGCCAGGGACTCTACGAGCAGTACTTC
CASSEGQGLYEQYF
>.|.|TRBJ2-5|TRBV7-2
TGTGCCAGCAGTAAACAGGGAGTTCGGGAGACCCAGTACTTC
CASSKQGVRETQYF
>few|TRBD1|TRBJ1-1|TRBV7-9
TGTGCCAGCAGCTTCTCCGGGACAGGGAACACTGAAGCTTTCTTT
CASSFSGTGNTEAFF
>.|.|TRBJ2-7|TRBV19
TGTGCCAGTAGTATAAGGCGACTGGGAGAGCAGTACTTC
CASSIRRLGEQYF
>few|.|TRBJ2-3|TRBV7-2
TGTGCCAGCAGCTTAGGGATACTAGAGGTCACAGATACGCAGTATTTT
CASSLGILEVTDTQYF
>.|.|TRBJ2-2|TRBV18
TGTGCCAGCTCTCCATACCACAAGTTGGACACCGGGGAGCTGTTTTTT
CASSPYHKLDTGELFF
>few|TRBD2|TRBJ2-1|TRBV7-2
TGTGCCAGCAGCCTCGCTGTCTGGGGGGGTGCGCTTGAGCAGTTCTTC
CASSLAVWGGALEQFF
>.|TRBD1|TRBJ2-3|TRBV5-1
TGCGCCAGCACCCTTTTCCAGGGGGCAACAGATACGCAGTATTTT
CASTLFQGATDTQYF
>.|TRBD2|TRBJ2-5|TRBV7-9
TGTGCCAGCAGCTATAGCGGGGAAGAGACCCAGTACTTC
CASSYSGEETQYF
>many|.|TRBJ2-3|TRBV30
TGTGCCTGGACCCACGGACAGTCCCCCTTAGATACGCAGTATTTT
CAWTHGQSPLDTQYF
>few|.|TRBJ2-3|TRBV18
TGTGCCAGCTGCGCCGGGACAGATACGCAGTATTTT
CASCAGTDTQYF
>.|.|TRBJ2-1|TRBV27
TGTGCCAGCCGTCCCCTGGCGACCAGCTCCTACAATGAGCAGTTCTTC
CASRPLATSSYNEQFF
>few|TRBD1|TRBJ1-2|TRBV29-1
TGCAGCGTTGACGCCGACAGGGGAGGATATGGCTACACCTTC
CSVDADRGGYGYTF
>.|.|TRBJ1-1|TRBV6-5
TGTGCCAGCAGTCGGACAGTGAACACTGAAGCTTTCTTT
CASSRTVNTEAFF
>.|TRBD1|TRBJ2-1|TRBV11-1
TGTGCCAGCATGTGGGACAGGGGCGATGAGCAGTTCTTC
CASMWDRGDEQFF